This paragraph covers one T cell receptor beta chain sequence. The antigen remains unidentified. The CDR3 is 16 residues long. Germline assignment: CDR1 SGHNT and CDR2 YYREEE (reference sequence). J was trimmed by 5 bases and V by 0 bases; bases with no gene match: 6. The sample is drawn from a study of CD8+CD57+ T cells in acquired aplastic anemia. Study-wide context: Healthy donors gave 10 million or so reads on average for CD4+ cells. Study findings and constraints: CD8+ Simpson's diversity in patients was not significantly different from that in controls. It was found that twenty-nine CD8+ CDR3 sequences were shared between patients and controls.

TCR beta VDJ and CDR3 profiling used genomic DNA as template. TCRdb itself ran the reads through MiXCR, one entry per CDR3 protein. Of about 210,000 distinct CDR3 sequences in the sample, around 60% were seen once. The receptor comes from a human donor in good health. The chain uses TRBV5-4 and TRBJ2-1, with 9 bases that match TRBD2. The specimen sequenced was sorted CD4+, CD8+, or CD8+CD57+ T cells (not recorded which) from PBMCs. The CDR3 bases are TGTGCCAGCAGCTTGGACACAGCGGGAGGTGACAATGAGCAGTTCTTC. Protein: CASSLDTAGGDNEQFF.